This TCR beta chain was sequenced during a study of technical replicates of blood from several donors (dated by TCRdb to about 2017). A word on this clone: No cognate antigen has been identified for it. The sample holds no much larger clone one base away, and base qualities are not on file.

CDR1 is given as MNHEY and CDR2 as SMNVEV, both from the germline V gene (reference sequence). Spanning cysteine to phenylalanine, the CDR3 consists of 14 amino acids. Only the CDR3 DNA is retained, 42 bases long and in frame from the first base. The trim is 3 bases for V and 6 bases for J, with a gap of 14 bases between the germline ends. The library was built by means of the immunoSEQ multiplex PCR assay. What TCRdb holds here is the immuneACCESS table cut down to in-frame rearrangements. Part of the clones is not present; checked against another copy, under half of the missing clones reflect an unresolved V gene, and the others are unexplained. The sample profile shows more than 70,000 clones; just over 90% of them were found once. Together, the top ten hold about 0.27% of the sample.

The sequenced material came from T cells isolated from PBMCs. The receptor comes from a human donor in good health. The chain uses TRBV27 and TRBJ2-5; TRBD2 could be the D gene, as 6 bases match. Here the CDR3 is given as CASSLEGFGKTQYF. At the DNA level, the sequence is TGTGCCAGCAGTTTGGAGGGATTCGGAAAGACCCAGTACTTC.